The 32 T cell receptor beta chains given below trace back to one sample, sequenced in a study of identical twins. TCRdb reprocessed the 5' RACE reads via MiXCR and lists one record per CDR3 protein. The sample holds nearly 200,000 distinct CDR3 sequences, roughly 15% seen once. These same records also appear under a second study, on T cells expressing NK-cell markers.

The source material was CD8+ T cells sorted from blood. These receptors came from a woman younger than 35 in good health.

The chain's CDR3 is CASSSGGPGELFF. The CDR3 DNA follows: TGTGCCAGCAGCTCCGGGGGGCCGGGCGAGCTGTTTTTT. The chain recombines TRBV5-6 with TRBJ2-2, with a tentative D call TRBD2 (7 bases). Germline V lookup: CDR1 SGHDT, CDR2 YYEEEE. Trimming stripped 3 bases from V and 11 bases from J, with 14 bases between. The CDR3 sequence is 13 residues long.

The chain carries TRBV7-9 and TRBJ1-1; TRBD1 aligns across 10 bases. CDR3 length equals 14 residues. Germline trimming cut 5 bases from V and 5 bases from J; bases unmatched to any gene: 5. Germline assignment: CDR1 SEHNR and CDR2 FQNEAQ (reference sequence). The CDR3 region is CASSAGTGVTEAFF. For the CDR3, the DNA is TGTGCCAGCAGCGCCGGGACAGGGGTAACTGAAGCTTTCTTT.

V and J are TRBV7-2 and TRBJ1-2; D unclear. CDR3 size: 15 residues. Trimming cost V 5 bases and J 2 bases, with 15 bases left between them. From germline, CDR1 is SGHTA and CDR2 FQGNSA. Here the CDR3 DNA reads TGTGCCAGCAGCCCAAAGAGTTCGCAGAACTATGGCTACACCTTC. This sequence encodes CASSPKSSQNYGYTF.

The chain's CDR3 is CASSLGIGGNEQFF. In DNA, the CDR3 is TGTGCCAGCAGCTTAGGTATAGGGGGCAATGAGCAGTTCTTC. This chain links TRBV7-2 with TRBJ2-1; TRBD1 is a possible D gene (6 bases). V lost 1 base and J 6 bases, leaving 10 bases between the germline ends. The CDR3 consists of 14 residues. Germline loops: CDR1 SGHTA, CDR2 FQGNSA. The full variable domain, with the rest looked up from reference TRBV7-2 and TRBJ2-1, is GAGVSQSPSNKVTEKGKDVELRCDPISGHTALYWYRQSLGQGLEFLIYFQGNSAPDKSGLPSDRFSAERTGGSVSTLTIQRTQQEDSAVYLCASSLGIGGNEQFFGPGTRLTVL.

The rearrangement uses TRBV5-1 and TRBJ2-1, with 10 positions matching TRBD2. V was pared by 0 bases and J by 2 bases, with 5 bases of the junction left unmatched. The germline gives CDR1 SGHRS, CDR2 YFSETQ. The CDR3 runs 17 residues. The CDR3 spells CASSLGPGTSAYNEQFF. The CDR3 DNA sequence: TGCGCCAGCAGCTTGGGCCCCGGGACTAGCGCCTACAATGAGCAGTTCTTC.

V is TRBV28 and J is TRBJ2-1, with D hard to call. Germline loops: CDR1 MDHEN, CDR2 SYDVKM. This CDR3 has 13 amino acids. The ends were cut back, 4 bases at V and 9 bases at J, with 13 bases in the middle. CDR3 bases: TGTGCCAGCAGTTCTGTCTGGGGTGGTGAGCAGTTCTTC. Its translation is CASSSVWGGEQFF.

This clonotype was seen more than once but under ten times. V and J are TRBV7-9 and TRBJ2-3, with 8 bases aligning to TRBD2. Germline CDR1 and CDR2: SEHNR and FQNEAQ (reference sequence). Unmatched junction bases numbered 8, after V lost 4 bases and J lost 2 bases. This CDR3 region has 16 residues. Written as DNA, the CDR3 is TGTGCCAGCAGCTCGACTAGCGAGGACAACACAGATACGCAGTATTTT. The encoded protein is CASSSTSEDNTDTQYF.

The V gene is TRBV4-1, the J gene TRBJ2-7; TRBD2 aligns across 12 bases. Germline assignment: CDR1 MGHRA and CDR2 YSYEKL. The CDR3 is 18 amino acids. V lost 4 bases and J lost 0; bases outside the gene matches: 10. Here the CDR3 reads CASSLGDLAGGHSYEQYF. CDR3 nucleotide sequence: TGCGCCAGCAGCCTTGGGGACCTAGCGGGAGGGCACTCCTACGAGCAGTACTTC.

This clonotype was seen more than once but under ten times. The chain has TRBV30 and TRBJ1-2; 9 bases line up with TRBD1. Germline CDR1 and CDR2: GTSNPN and SVGIG (reference sequence). The CDR3 has 13 amino acids. V dropped 1 base and J dropped 6; count of bases not matched to a gene: 3. The CDR3 spells CAWSDWTGDGYTF. The DNA of the CDR3 is TGTGCCTGGAGTGACTGGACAGGGGATGGCTACACCTTC.

This clonotype was detected ten times or more. J is TRBJ2-3 and V is TRBV4-3; weak D call: TRBD2 (5 bases). The germline V gene encodes CDR1 LGHNA and CDR2 YSLEER. V dropped 1 base and J dropped 5 bases, with 13 bases sitting between them. The CDR3 is 15 amino acids. CDR3 residues: CASSQVVGVGDTQYF. The DNA for the CDR3 is TGCGCCAGCAGCCAAGTTGTGGGAGTTGGAGATACGCAGTATTTT.

The chain couples TRBV7-9 to TRBJ2-2, with 9 nucleotides matching TRBD1. Germline V lookup: CDR1 SEHNR, CDR2 FQNEAQ (reference sequence). V lost 5 bases to trimming and J lost 5 bases; unmatched junction nucleotides: 9. CDR3 size: 16 residues. The CDR3: CASSRRTGEFTGELFF. CDR3 in DNA: TGTGCCAGCAGCAGGCGGACAGGGGAGTTTACCGGGGAGCTGTTTTTT.

The rearrangement joins TRBV29-1 to TRBJ2-7; the D gene is possibly TRBD2 (7 bases). Germline V gene data show CDR1 as SQVTM and CDR2 as ANQGSEA. The length of the CDR3 is 14 residues. V shed 4 bases and J shed 5 bases, with 18 bases lying between them. In DNA, the CDR3 is TGCAGCGTTGCCCTAGGGGGGGTACTCCACGAGCAGTACTTC. Its protein is CSVALGGVLHEQYF.

There are a few counts of this clonotype. The rearrangement joins TRBV9 to TRBJ1-2; no clear D. Germline loops: CDR1 SGDLS, CDR2 YYNGEE. V lost 6 bases and J 6 bases, leaving 6 bases between the germline ends. The CDR3 is made up of 10 amino acids. CDR3 sequence reads: CASKRDGYTF. The CDR3 DNA sequence: TGTGCCAGCAAGCGGGATGGCTACACCTTC.

The V and J genes are TRBV12-3 or TRBV12-4 and TRBJ1-2, with D possibly TRBD1 on 5 matching bases. Trimming shortened V by 6 bases and J by 8 bases, and 13 bases separated the two germline ends. The length of the CDR3 is 12 residues. CDR3 in amino acids: CASSTGGEGYTF. In DNA form, the CDR3 reads TGTGCCAGCAGCACTGGGGGGGAAGGCTACACCTTC.

CDR3 sequence: CASSWGTGYGYTF. CDR3 sequence (DNA): TGTGCCAGCAGCTGGGGGACAGGGTACGGCTACACCTTC. The chain employs TRBV13 and TRBJ1-2; TRBD1 matches at 9 bases. Trimming took 4 bases from V and 8 from J; bases not matched to a gene: 5. This CDR3 contains 13 residues. Per the germline V gene, CDR1 is PRHDT and CDR2 is FYEKMQ (reference sequence).

The V gene is TRBV29-1, the J gene TRBJ2-1, with D perhaps matching TRBD1 (5 bases). CDR1 SQVTM and CDR2 ANQGSEA come from the germline V gene. The germline V and J ends were trimmed by 6 bases and 4 bases, with 10 bases remaining between them. This CDR3 region has 12 residues. CDR3 in DNA: TGCAGCGTCCTTGACAGTTACAATGAGCAGTTCTTC. Translation gives CSVLDSYNEQFF.

The rearrangement joins TRBV14 to TRBJ2-3; D is possibly TRBD1 or TRBD2 (5 bases each). Germline V gene sequence: CDR1 SGHDN, CDR2 FVKESK. This CDR3 is 16 amino acids long. V was pared by 4 bases and J by 2 bases, with 16 bases between. CDR3: CASSPLTGLNTDTQYF. CDR3 sequence (DNA): TGTGCCAGCAGCCCATTGACGGGGCTAAACACAGATACGCAGTATTTT.

V usage is TRBV12-3 or TRBV12-4 and J usage is TRBJ2-7; TRBD2 agrees at 9 bases. This CDR3 is 17 amino acids long. With V trimmed by 2 bases and J by 1 base, 9 bases remained unmatched. The CDR3 DNA sequence: TGTGCCAGCAGTTTAAGTAGGGTAGCGGGAGTATCCTACGAGCAGTACTTC. Its translation: CASSLSRVAGVSYEQYF.

This clonotype was seen ten or more times. The rearrangement links TRBV7-9 to TRBJ2-1, with D possibly matching TRBD1 (5 bases). Germline V gene sequence: CDR1 SEHNR, CDR2 FQNEAQ (reference sequence). CDR3 length: 13 residues. V dropped 5 bases and J dropped 10 bases, with 15 bases sitting between them. DNA for the CDR3: TGTGCCAGCAGCCAGGGATCAGGGAAGGAGCAGTTCTTC. Translated: CASSQGSGKEQFF.

This clonotype has more than one count but fewer than ten. V is TRBV12-3 or TRBV12-4 and J is TRBJ2-1; 8 bases line up with TRBD1. The CDR3 runs 16 residues. J was trimmed by 5 bases and V by 6 bases; bases with no gene match: 12. As DNA, the CDR3 is TGTGCCAGCAGCCGGGTGGGAGGACAGGGCGACAATGAGCAGTTCTTC. As protein: CASSRVGGQGDNEQFF.

This clonotype was seen at least ten times. This chain uses TRBV5-1 with TRBJ2-3; D is tentatively TRBD1 or TRBD2 (5 bases each). The CDR3 is 12 amino acids. V dropped 6 bases and J dropped 12 bases, with 17 bases sitting between them. CDR1 SGHRS and CDR2 YFSETQ come from the germline V gene. CDR3 DNA: TGCGCCAGCATAGGGGCCGGGCGGGCCCAGTATTTT. It encodes CASIGAGRAQYF.

This clonotype has more than one count but fewer than ten. The chain combines TRBV20-1 with TRBJ1-4; D not resolved. Trimming removed 7 bases from V and 1 base from J, with 16 bases in between. From germline, CDR1 is DFQATT and CDR2 SNEGSKA (reference sequence). The CDR3 contains 15 residues. The CDR3 DNA is TGCAGTGTGGGCCCCAGAACGGGAACTAATGAAAAACTGTTTTTT. Translating gives CSVGPRTGTNEKLFF.

This clonotype was counted only a few times. The chain combines TRBV7-2 with TRBJ2-7; unclear D gene. V shed 5 bases and J shed 6 bases, with 11 bases lying between them. Germline V gene data show CDR1 as SGHTA and CDR2 as FQGNSA. CDR3 size: 12 residues. CDR3 in amino acids: CASSLGLSEQYF. For the CDR3, the DNA is TGTGCCAGCAGCCTTGGGCTATCCGAGCAGTACTTC. Full variable domain (rest looked up from reference TRBV7-2 and TRBJ2-7): GAGVSQSPSNKVTEKGKDVELRCDPISGHTALYWYRQSLGQGLEFLIYFQGNSAPDKSGLPSDRFSAERTGGSVSTLTIQRTQQEDSAVYLCASSLGLSEQYFGPGTRLTVT.

The chain has TRBV20-1 and TRBJ2-7; 7 bases line up with TRBD2. There are 15 residues in the CDR3. The J segment lost 0 bases and the V segment lost 3 bases, leaving 8 bases of the junction unmatched. From germline, CDR1 is DFQATT and CDR2 SNEGSKA (reference sequence). The CDR3: CSASHPAGISYEQYF. The CDR3 nucleotides are TGCAGTGCTAGTCATCCAGCGGGGATCTCCTACGAGCAGTACTTC.

The chain is built from TRBV11-2 and TRBJ2-1, with D perhaps being TRBD1 or TRBD2 (5 bases each). V was clipped by 2 bases and J by 6 bases, with 11 bases between them. The germline CDR1 and CDR2 sequences are SGHAT and FQNNGV. The CDR3 contains 14 residues. Here the CDR3 reads CASSLIVGGNEQFF. The CDR3 region has the DNA TGTGCCAGCAGCTTAATTGTTGGGGGCAATGAGCAGTTCTTC.

The CDR3 spells CSARASEGSRYF. DNA for the CDR3: TGCAGTGCTAGAGCCTCGGAGGGGTCGAGGTACTTC. The chain recombines TRBV20-1 with TRBJ2-4; D is possibly TRBD2 (6 bases). This CDR3 spans 12 amino acids. The ends were cut back, 1 base at V and 15 bases at J, with 16 bases in the middle. Germline values: CDR1 DFQATT, CDR2 SNEGSKA (reference sequence).

The chain carries TRBV20-1 and TRBJ2-1; 9 bases line up with TRBD2. Germline loops: CDR1 DFQATT, CDR2 SNEGSKA (reference sequence). V was clipped by 5 bases and J by 4 bases; unmatched bases: 6. The CDR3 length is 14 residues. CDR3 protein: CSAPGLADYNEQFF. For the CDR3, the DNA is TGCAGTGCTCCGGGACTAGCAGATTACAATGAGCAGTTCTTC.

CDR3 amino acids: CASSGRPNTGELFF. The CDR3 coding sequence is TGTGCCAGCAGCGGGCGGCCGAACACCGGGGAGCTGTTTTTT. The chain carries TRBV9 and TRBJ2-2; no reliable D call. Germline V lookup: CDR1 SGDLS, CDR2 YYNGEE. This CDR3 has 14 amino acids. Trimming left V 3 bases short and J 0 bases short, with 6 bases between.

This clonotype was observed a few times. This rearrangement joins TRBV11-2 to TRBJ1-1; a weak D match, TRBD1 (5 bases). This CDR3 contains 16 residues. Trimming cost V 1 base and J 1 base, with 13 bases left between them. Germline V gene data show CDR1 as SGHAT and CDR2 as FQNNGV. The CDR3 loop reads CASSLGSRGWNTEAFF. DNA for the CDR3: TGTGCCAGCAGCTTAGGCTCTAGGGGATGGAACACTGAAGCTTTCTTT.

V is TRBV7-9 and J is TRBJ2-1; possible D gene TRBD1, 5 bases. The CDR3 contains 15 residues. Trimming removed 5 bases from V and 8 bases from J, with 19 bases in between. CDR1 and CDR2 from the germline V gene are SEHNR and FQNEAQ (reference sequence). The CDR3: CASSATVAGSHEQFF. The CDR3 DNA follows: TGTGCCAGCAGCGCCACTGTCGCAGGGTCCCATGAGCAGTTCTTC.

The chain couples TRBV5-1 to TRBJ2-3, with 9 nucleotides matching TRBD1. The CDR3 runs 18 residues. Germline loops: CDR1 SGHRS, CDR2 YFSETQ. Unmatched junction bases numbered 12, after V lost 0 bases and J lost 4 bases. The CDR3 here is CASSLVPDRGSSADTQYF. CDR3 sequence (DNA): TGCGCCAGCAGCTTGGTCCCGGACAGGGGTTCCTCCGCAGATACGCAGTATTTT. Based on the CDR3 plus reference TRBV5-1 and TRBJ2-3, the full variable domain is KAGVTQTPRYLIKTRGQQVTLSCSPISGHRSVSWYQQTPGQGLQFLFEYFSETQRNKGNFPGRFSGRQFSNSRSEMNVSTLELGDSALYLCASSLVPDRGSSADTQYFGPGTRLTVL.

V and J are TRBV12-3 or TRBV12-4 and TRBJ1-2; D may be TRBD1 (5 bases). The germline V and J ends were trimmed by 10 bases and 4 bases, with 10 bases remaining between them. This CDR3 is built from 11 residues. The CDR3 loop reads CATRGGYGYTF. The CDR3 nucleotides are TGTGCCACCCGGGGCGGCTATGGCTACACCTTC.